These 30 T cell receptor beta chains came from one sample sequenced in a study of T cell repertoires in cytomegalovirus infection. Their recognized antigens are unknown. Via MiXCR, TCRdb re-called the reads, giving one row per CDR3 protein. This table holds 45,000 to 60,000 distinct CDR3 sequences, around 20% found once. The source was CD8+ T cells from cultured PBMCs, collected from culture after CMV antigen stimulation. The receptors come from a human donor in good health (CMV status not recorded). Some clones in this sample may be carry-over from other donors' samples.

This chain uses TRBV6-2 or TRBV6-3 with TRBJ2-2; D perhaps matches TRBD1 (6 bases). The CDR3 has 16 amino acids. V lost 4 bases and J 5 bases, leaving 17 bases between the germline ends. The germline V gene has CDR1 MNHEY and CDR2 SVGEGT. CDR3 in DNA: TGTGCCAGCAGTTGGGGGACAATCCTTGGGACCGGGGAGCTGTTTTTT. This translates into CASSWGTILGTGELFF.

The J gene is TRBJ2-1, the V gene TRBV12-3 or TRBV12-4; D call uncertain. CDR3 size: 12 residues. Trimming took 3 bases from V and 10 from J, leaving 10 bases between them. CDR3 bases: TGTGCCAGCAGTTTCCAAAGCCCAGAGCAGTTCTTC. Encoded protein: CASSFQSPEQFF.

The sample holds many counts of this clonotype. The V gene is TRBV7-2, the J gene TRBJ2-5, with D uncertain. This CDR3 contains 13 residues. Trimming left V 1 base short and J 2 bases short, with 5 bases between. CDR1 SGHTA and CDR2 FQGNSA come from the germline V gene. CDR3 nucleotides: TGTGCCAGCAGCTTAGATCAGCAAGAGACCCAGTACTTC. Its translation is CASSLDQQETQYF.

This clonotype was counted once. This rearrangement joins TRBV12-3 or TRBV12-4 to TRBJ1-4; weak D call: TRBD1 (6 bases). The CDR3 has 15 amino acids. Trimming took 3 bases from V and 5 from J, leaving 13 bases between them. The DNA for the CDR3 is TGTGCCAGCAGTTTGACCGGGACATCCAATGAAAAACTGTTTTTT. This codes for CASSLTGTSNEKLFF.

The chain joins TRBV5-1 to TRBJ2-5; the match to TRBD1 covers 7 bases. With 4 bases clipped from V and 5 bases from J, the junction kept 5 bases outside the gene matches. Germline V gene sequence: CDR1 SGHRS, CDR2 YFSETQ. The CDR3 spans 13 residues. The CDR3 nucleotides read TGCGCCAGCAGCGGACAGGTCGAGGAGACCCAGTACTTC. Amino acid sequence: CASSGQVEETQYF.

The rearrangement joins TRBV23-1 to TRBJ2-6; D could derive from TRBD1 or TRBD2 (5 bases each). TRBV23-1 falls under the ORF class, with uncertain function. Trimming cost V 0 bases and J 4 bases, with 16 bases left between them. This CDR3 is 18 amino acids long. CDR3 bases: TGCGCCAGCAGTCAATCTAAAACAACCGAGGGGGGGGCCAACGTCCTGACTTTC. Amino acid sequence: CASSQSKTTEGGANVLTF.

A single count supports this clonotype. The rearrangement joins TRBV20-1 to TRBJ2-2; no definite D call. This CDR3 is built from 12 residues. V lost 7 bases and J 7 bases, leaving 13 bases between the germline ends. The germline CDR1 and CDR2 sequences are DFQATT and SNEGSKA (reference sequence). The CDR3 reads CSVPHVRGELFF. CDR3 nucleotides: TGCAGTGTTCCCCACGTTCGCGGGGAGCTGTTTTTT.

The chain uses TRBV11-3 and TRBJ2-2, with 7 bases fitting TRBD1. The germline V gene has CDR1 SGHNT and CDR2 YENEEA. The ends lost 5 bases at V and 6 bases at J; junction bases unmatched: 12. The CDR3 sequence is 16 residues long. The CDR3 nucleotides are TGTGCCAGCAGCGGCAGGACAGGCGTTTTGGCCGGGGAGCTGTTTTTT. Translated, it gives CASSGRTGVLAGELFF.

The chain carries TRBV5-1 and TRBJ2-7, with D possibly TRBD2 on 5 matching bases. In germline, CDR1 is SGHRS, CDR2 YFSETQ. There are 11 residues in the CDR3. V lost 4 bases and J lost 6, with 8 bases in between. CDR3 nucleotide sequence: TGCGCCAGCAGCCGGACTGGCGAGCAGTACTTC. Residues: CASSRTGEQYF. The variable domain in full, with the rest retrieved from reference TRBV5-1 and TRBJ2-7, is KAGVTQTPRYLIKTRGQQVTLSCSPISGHRSVSWYQQTPGQGLQFLFEYFSETQRNKGNFPGRFSGRQFSNSRSEMNVSTLELGDSALYLCASSRTGEQYFGPGTRLTVT.

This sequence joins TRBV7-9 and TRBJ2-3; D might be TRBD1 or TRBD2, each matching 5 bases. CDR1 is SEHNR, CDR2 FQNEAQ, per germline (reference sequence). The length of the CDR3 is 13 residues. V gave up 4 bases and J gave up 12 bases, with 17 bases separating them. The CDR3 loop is CASSSALEGDQYF. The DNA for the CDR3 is TGTGCCAGCAGCTCGGCCTTGGAAGGGGACCAGTATTTT.

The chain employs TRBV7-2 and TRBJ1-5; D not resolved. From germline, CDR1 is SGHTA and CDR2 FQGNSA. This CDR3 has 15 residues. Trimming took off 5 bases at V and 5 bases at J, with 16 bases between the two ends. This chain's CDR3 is CASSPIFRGDQPQHF. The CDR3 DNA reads TGTGCCAGCAGCCCGATATTCCGCGGGGATCAGCCCCAGCATTTT.

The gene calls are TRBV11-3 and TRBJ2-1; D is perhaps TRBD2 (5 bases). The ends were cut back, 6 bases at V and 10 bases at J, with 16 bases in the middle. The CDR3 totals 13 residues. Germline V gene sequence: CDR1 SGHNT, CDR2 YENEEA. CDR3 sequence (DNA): TGTGCCAGCAGTCAGGACTCCGCCTACGAGCAGTTCTTC. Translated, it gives CASSQDSAYEQFF.

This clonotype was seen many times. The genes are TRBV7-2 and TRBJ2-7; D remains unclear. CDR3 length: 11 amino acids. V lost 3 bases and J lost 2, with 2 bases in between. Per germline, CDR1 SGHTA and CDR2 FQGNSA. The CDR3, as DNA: TGTGCCAGCAGCTTTACCTACGAGCAGTACTTC. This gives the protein CASSFTYEQYF.

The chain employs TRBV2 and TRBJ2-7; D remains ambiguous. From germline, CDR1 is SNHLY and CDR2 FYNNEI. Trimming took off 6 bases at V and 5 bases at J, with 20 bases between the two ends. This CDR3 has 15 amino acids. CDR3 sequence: CASRKGFASSHEQYF. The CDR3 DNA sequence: TGTGCCAGCAGGAAGGGATTCGCCAGTAGCCACGAGCAGTACTTC.

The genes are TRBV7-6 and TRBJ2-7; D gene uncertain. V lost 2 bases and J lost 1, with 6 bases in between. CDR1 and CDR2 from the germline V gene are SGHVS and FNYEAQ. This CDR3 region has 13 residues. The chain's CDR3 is CASSLPNSYEQYF. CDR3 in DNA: TGTGCCAGCAGCTTACCCAATTCCTACGAGCAGTACTTC.

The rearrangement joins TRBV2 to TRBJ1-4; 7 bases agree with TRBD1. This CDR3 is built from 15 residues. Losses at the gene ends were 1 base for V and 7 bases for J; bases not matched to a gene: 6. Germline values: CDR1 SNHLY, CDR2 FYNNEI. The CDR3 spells CASSEGGQDLEKLFF. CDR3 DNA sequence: TGTGCCAGCAGTGAAGGAGGACAGGACCTTGAAAAACTGTTTTTT.

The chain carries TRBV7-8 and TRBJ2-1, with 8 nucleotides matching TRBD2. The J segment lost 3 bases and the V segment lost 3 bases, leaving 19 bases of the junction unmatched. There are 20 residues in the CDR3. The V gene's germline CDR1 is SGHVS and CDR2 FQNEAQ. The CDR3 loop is CASSFSRAVGLAGFYNEQFF. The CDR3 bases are TGTGCCAGCAGCTTCTCGAGAGCGGTAGGGCTAGCGGGTTTCTACAATGAGCAGTTCTTC.

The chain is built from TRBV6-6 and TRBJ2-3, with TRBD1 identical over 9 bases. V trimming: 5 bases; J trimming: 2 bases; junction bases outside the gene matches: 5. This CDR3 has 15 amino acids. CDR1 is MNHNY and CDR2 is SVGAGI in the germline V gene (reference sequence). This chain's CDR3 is CASSDWTGATDTQYF. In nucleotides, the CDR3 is TGTGCCAGCAGTGACTGGACAGGGGCCACAGATACGCAGTATTTT.

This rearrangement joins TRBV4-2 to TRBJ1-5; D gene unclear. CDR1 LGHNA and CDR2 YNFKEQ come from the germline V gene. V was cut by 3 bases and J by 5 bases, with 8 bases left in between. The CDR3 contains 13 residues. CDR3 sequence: CASSHGLDQPQHF. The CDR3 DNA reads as TGTGCCAGCAGCCACGGCTTAGATCAGCCCCAGCATTTT.

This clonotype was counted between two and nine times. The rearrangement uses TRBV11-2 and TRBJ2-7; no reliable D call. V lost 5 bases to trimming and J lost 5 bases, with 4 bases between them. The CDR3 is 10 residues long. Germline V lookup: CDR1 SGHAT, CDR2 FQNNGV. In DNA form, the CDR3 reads TGTGCCAGCAGCGCCCACGAGCAGTACTTC. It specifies CASSAHEQYF. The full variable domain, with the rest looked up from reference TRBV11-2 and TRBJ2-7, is EAGVAQSPRYKIIEKRQSVAFWCNPISGHATLYWYQQILGQGPKLLIQFQNNGVVDDSQLPKDRFSAERLKGVDSTLKIQPAKLEDSAVYLCASSAHEQYFGPGTRLTVT.

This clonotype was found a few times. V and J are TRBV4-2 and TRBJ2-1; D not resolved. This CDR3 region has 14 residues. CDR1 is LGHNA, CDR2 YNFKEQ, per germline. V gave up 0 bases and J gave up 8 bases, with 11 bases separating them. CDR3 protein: CASSQDLGDDEQFF. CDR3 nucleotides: TGTGCCAGCAGCCAAGATCTAGGAGACGATGAGCAGTTCTTC.

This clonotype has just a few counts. Here the CDR3 reads CASSPGTGGDTEAFF. CDR3 in DNA: TGTGCCAGCAGTCCCGGGACAGGGGGGGACACTGAAGCTTTCTTT. The gene calls are TRBV11-2 and TRBJ1-1; TRBD1 aligns across 11 bases. V was pared by 6 bases and J by 3 bases, with 6 bases of the junction left unmatched. This CDR3 has 15 amino acids. Per germline, CDR1 SGHAT and CDR2 FQNNGV.

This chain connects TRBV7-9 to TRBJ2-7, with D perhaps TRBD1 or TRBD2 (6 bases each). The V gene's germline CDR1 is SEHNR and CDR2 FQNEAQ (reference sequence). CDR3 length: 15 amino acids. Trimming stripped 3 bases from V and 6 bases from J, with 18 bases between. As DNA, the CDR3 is TGTGCCAGCAGCTTTCGGGCCTCGGGGGCTTCCGAGCAGTACTTC. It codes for CASSFRASGASEQYF.

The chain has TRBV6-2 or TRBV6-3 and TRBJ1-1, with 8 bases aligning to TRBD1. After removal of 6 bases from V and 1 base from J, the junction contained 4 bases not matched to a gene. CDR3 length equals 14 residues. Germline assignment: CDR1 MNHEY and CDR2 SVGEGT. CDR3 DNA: TGTGCCAGCAGGCAGGGGGCCTGGAACACTGAAGCTTTCTTT. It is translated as CASRQGAWNTEAFF.

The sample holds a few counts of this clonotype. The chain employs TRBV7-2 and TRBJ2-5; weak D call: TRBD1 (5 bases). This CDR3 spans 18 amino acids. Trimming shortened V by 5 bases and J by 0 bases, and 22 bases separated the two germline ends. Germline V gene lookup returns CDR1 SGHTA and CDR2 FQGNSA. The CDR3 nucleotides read TGTGCCAGCAGCCCTGCGACAGAACCAACCGTAGACCAAGAGACCCAGTACTTC. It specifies CASSPATEPTVDQETQYF.

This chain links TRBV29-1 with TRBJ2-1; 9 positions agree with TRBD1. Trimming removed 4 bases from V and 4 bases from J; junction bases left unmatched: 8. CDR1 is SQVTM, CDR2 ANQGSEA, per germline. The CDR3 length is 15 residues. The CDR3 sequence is CSVGPRDRAYNEQFF. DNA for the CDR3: TGCAGCGTTGGACCCCGGGACAGGGCATACAATGAGCAGTTCTTC.

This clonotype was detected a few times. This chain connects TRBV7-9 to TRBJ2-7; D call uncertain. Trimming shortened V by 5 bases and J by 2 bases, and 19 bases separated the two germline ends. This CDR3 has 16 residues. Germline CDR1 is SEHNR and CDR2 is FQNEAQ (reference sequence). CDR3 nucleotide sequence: TGTGCCAGCAGCCCTCCCGGAACCCCTCGTCCCTACGAGCAGTACTTC. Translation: CASSPPGTPRPYEQYF. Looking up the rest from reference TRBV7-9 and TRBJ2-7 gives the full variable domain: DTGVSQNPRHKITKRGQNVTFRCDPISEHNRLYWYRQTLGQGPEFLTYFQNEAQLEKSRLLSDRFSAERPKGSFSTLEIQRTEQGDSAMYLCASSPPGTPRPYEQYFGPGTRLTVT.

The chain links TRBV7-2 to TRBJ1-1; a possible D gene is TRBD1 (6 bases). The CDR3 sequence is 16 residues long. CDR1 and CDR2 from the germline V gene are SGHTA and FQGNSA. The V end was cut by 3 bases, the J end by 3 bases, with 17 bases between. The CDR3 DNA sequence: TGTGCCAGCAGCTTTATTCTCGCGCCAGGGGACACTGAAGCTTTCTTT. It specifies CASSFILAPGDTEAFF.

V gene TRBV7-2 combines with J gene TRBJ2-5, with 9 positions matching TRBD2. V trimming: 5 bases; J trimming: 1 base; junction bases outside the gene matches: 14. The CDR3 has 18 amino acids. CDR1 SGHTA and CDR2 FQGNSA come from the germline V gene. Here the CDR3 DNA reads TGTGCCAGCAGCCCCCGGGGTAGCGGGGGATTCCTCCAAGAGACCCAGTACTTC. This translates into CASSPRGSGGFLQETQYF.

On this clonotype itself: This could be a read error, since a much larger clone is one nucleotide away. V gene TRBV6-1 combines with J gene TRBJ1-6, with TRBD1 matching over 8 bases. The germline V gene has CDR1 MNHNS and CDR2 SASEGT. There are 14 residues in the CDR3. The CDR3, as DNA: TGTGCCAGCAGCGACCCAACGAAAAGACAGGGGCCATACTTT. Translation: CASSDPTKRQGPYF.